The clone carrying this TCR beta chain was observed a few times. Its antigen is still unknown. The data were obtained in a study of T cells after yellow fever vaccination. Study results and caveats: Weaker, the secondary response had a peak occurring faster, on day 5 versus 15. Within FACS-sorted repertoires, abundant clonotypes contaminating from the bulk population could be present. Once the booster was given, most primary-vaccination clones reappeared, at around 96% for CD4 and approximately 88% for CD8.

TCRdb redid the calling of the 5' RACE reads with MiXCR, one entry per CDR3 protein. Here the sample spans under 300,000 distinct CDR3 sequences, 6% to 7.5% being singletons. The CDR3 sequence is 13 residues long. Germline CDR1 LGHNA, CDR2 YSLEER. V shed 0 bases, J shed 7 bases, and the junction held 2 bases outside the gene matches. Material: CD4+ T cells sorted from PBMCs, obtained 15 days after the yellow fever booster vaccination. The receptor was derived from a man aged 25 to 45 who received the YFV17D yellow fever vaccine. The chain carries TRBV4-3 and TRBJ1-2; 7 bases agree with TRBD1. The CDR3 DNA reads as TGCGCCAGCAGCCAAGAGGCAGGGGGTGGCTACACCTTC. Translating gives CASSQEAGGGYTF.